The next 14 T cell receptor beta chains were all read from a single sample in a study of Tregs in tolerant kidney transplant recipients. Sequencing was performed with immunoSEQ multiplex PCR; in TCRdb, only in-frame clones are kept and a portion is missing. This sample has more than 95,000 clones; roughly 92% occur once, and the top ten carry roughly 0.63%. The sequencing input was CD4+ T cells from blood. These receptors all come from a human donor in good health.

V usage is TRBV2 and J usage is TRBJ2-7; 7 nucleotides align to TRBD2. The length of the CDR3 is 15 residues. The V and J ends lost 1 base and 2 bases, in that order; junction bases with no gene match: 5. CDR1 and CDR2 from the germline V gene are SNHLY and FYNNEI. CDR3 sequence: CASSEGGGLTYEQYF. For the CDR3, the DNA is TGTGCCAGCAGTGAAGGGGGAGGGCTAACCTACGAGCAGTACTTC.

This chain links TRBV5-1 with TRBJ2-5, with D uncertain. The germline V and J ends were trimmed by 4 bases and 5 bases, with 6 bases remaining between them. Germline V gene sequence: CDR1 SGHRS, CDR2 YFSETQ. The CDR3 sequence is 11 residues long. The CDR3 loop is CASSGLETQYF. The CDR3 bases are TGCGCCAGCAGCGGCCTGGAGACCCAGTACTTC.

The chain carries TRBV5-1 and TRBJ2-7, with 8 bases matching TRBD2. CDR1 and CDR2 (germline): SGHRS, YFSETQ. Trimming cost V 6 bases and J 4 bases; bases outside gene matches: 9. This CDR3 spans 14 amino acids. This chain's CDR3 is CASTPGGREYEQYF. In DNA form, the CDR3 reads TGCGCCAGCACCCCGGGGGGGCGCGAATACGAGCAGTACTTC.

CDR3 sequence: CASSRGGNSYEQYF. CDR3 nucleotide sequence: TGTGCCAGCAGTCGGGGTGGGAACTCCTACGAGCAGTACTTC. The gene calls are TRBV6-5 and TRBJ2-7; TRBD2 is a possible D gene (5 bases). The germline gives CDR1 MNHEY, CDR2 SVGAGI. The length of the CDR3 is 14 residues. V was trimmed by 5 bases and J by 0 bases, leaving 11 bases between them.

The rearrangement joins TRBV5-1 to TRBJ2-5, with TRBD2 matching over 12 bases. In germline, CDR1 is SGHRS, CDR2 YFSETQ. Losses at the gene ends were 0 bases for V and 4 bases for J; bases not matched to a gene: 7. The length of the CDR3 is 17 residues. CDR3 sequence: CASSLGLAGGGRETQYF. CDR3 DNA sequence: TGCGCCAGCAGCTTGGGCCTAGCGGGAGGGGGGCGAGAGACCCAGTACTTC.

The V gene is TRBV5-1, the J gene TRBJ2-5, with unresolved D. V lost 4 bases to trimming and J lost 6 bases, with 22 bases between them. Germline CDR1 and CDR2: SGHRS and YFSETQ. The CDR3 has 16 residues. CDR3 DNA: TGCGCCAGCAGCACCCCGCAGCTGCATGGGGTGAAGACCCAGTACTTC. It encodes CASSTPQLHGVKTQYF.

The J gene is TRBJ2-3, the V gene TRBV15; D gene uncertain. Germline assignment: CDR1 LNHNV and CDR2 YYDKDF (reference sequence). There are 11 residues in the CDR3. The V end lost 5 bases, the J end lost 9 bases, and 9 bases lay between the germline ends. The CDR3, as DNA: TGTGCCACCAGCGGGATTGGAACGCAGTATTTT. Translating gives CATSGIGTQYF.

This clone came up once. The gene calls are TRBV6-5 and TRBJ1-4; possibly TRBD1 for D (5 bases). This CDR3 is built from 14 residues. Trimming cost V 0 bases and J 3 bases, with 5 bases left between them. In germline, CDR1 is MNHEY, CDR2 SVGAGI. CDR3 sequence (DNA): TGTGCCAGCAGTTACTCGACAGCTAATGAAAAACTGTTTTTT. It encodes CASSYSTANEKLFF.

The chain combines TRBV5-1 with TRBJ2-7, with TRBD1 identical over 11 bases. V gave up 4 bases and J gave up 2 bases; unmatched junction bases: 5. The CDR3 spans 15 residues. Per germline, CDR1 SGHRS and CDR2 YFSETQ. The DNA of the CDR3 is TGCGCCAGCAGCCTGGGGACAGGGGGTGCCTACGAGCAGTACTTC. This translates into CASSLGTGGAYEQYF.

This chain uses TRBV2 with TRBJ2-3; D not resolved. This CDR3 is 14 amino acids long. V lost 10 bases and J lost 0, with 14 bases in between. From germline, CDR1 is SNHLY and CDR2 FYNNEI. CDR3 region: CATLGGLSTDTQYF. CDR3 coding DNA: TGTGCCACCCTAGGCGGCCTTAGCACAGATACGCAGTATTTT. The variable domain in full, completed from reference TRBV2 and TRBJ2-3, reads EPEVTQTPSHQVTQMGQEVILRCVPISNHLYFYWYRQILGQKVEFLVSFYNNEISEKSEIFDDQFSVERPDGSNFTLKIRSTKLEDSAMYFCATLGGLSTDTQYFGPGTRLTVL.

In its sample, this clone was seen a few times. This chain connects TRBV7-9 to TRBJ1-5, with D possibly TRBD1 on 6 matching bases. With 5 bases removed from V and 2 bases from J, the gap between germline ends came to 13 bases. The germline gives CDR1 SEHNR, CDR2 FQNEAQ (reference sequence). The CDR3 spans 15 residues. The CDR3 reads CASSIGGLGNQPQHF. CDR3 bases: TGTGCCAGCAGCATAGGGGGACTGGGCAATCAGCCCCAGCATTTT. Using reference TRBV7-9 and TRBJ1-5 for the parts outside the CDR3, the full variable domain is DTGVSQNPRHKITKRGQNVTFRCDPISEHNRLYWYRQTLGQGPEFLTYFQNEAQLEKSRLLSDRFSAERPKGSFSTLEIQRTEQGDSAMYLCASSIGGLGNQPQHFGDGTRLSIL.

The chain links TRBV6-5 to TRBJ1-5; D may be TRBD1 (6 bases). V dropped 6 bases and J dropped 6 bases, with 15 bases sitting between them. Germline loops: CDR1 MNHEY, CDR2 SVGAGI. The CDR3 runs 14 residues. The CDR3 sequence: CASRLRGPGQPQHF. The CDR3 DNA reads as TGTGCCAGCAGATTACGGGGGCCGGGTCAGCCCCAGCATTTT.

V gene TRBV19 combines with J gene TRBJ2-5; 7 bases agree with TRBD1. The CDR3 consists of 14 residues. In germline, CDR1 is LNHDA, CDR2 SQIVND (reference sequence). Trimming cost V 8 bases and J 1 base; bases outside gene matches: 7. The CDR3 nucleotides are TGTGCCAGTGCCCTCGGGACAGTCCAAGAGACCCAGTACTTC. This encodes CASALGTVQETQYF. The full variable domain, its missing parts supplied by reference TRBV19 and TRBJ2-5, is DGGITQSPKYLFRKEGQNVTLSCEQNLNHDAMYWYRQDPGQGLRLIYYSQIVNDFQKGDIAEGYSVSREKKESFPLTVTSAQKNPTAFYLCASALGTVQETQYFGPGTRLLVL.

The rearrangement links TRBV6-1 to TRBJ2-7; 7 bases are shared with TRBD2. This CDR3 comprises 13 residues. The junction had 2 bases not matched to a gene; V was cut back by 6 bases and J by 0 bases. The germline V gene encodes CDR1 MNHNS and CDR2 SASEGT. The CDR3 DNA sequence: TGTGCCAGCAGAGGACTAGGCTCCTACGAGCAGTACTTC. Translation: CASRGLGSYEQYF.